The 25 T cell receptor beta chains reported below all come from one sample, sequenced in a study of shared T cell receptors in the human thymus. Clones were sequenced by immunoSEQ multiplex PCR, and TCRdb holds only the in-frame ones, with some missing. The table records 700,000 or so clones, over 75% of them present only once. A further study also used this sample, focusing on human thymus T cells.

What was sequenced was thymocytes. Receptors were obtained from a girl under three years old with a congenital heart defect.

The chain employs TRBV10-3 and TRBJ2-7, with D unclear. The CDR3 loop spans 13 amino acids. V lost 4 bases and J lost 2, with 9 bases in between. The germline V gene has CDR1 ENHRY and CDR2 SYGVKD. CDR3 nucleotide sequence: TGTGCCATCAGTGGACGGAGCGCCTACGAGCAGTACTTC. Translating it yields CAISGRSAYEQYF.

This chain joins TRBV19 and TRBJ1-4; no definite D call. With 4 bases removed from V and 0 bases from J, the gap between germline ends came to 12 bases. The CDR3 runs 16 residues. Germline-derived CDR1 and CDR2 are LNHDA and SQIVND (reference sequence). CDR3 coding DNA: TGTGCCAGTAGTACGACTAACGTTGCAACTAATGAAAAACTGTTTTTT. This codes for CASSTTNVATNEKLFF.

This rearrangement joins TRBV6-6 to TRBJ1-2; 9 bases agree with TRBD1. Germline values: CDR1 MNHNY, CDR2 SVGAGI (reference sequence). CDR3 size: 12 residues. Losses at the gene ends were 10 bases for V and 7 bases for J; bases not matched to a gene: 7. CDR3 protein: CATHRGLGGYTF. As DNA, the CDR3 is TGTGCCACACACAGGGGGCTAGGTGGCTACACCTTC.

The chain couples TRBV2 to TRBJ2-7, with TRBD1 matching 9 bases. CDR1 and CDR2 (germline): SNHLY, FYNNEI. With 6 bases clipped from V and 5 bases from J, the junction kept 14 bases outside the gene matches. There are 16 residues in the CDR3. This CDR3 is CASRAYIGTGSNEQYF. The CDR3 region has the DNA TGTGCCAGCAGGGCTTACATCGGGACAGGGTCCAACGAGCAGTACTTC.

J is TRBJ1-2 and V is TRBV6-1; D is possibly TRBD1 (5 bases). This CDR3 is built from 13 residues. The germline V gene has CDR1 MNHNS and CDR2 SASEGT. Trimming removed 9 bases from V and 2 bases from J, with 13 bases in between. For the CDR3, the DNA is TGTGCCAGTCTGGGGCAAAGGAACTATGGCTACACCTTC. Its protein product is CASLGQRNYGYTF.

J is TRBJ2-3 and V is TRBV27, with 14 bases lining up with TRBD2. The CDR3 extends over 17 amino acids. CDR1 and CDR2 from the germline V gene are MNHEY and SMNVEV (reference sequence). The J segment lost 1 base and the V segment lost 3 bases, leaving 3 bases of the junction unmatched. The CDR3 spells CASSFGLAGGRTDTQYF. The DNA of the CDR3 is TGTGCCAGCAGTTTCGGACTAGCGGGGGGCCGCACAGATACGCAGTATTTT.

The genes are TRBV4-1 and TRBJ1-1; TRBD1 matches at 12 bases. V shed 5 bases, J shed 7 bases, and the junction held 11 bases outside the gene matches. The CDR3 consists of 16 residues. Germline CDR1 is MGHRA and CDR2 is YSYEKL. CDR3 bases: TGCGCCAGCAGCGAACTACCGGGACAGGGGGCCGTTGAAGCTTTCTTT. Translating it yields CASSELPGQGAVEAFF.

V is TRBV4-3 and J is TRBJ1-1, with 9 nucleotides matching TRBD1. After removal of 0 bases from V and 5 bases from J, the junction contained 7 bases not matched to a gene. Germline V gene sequence: CDR1 LGHNA, CDR2 YSLEER. The CDR3 has 16 residues. Here the CDR3 DNA reads TGCGCCAGCAGCCAAGATAGGGTGGGACAGGGTACTGAAGCTTTCTTT. This gives the protein CASSQDRVGQGTEAFF.

The chain is built from TRBV14 and TRBJ2-5; D remains ambiguous. The CDR3 runs 13 residues. Trimming pared 1 base from V and 5 bases from J, leaving 8 bases between. Germline CDR1 reads SGHDN; CDR2 reads FVKESK. The CDR3 protein is CASSQALRETQYF. The DNA for the CDR3 is TGTGCCAGCAGCCAAGCTCTGAGGGAGACCCAGTACTTC.

The rearrangement links TRBV5-1 to TRBJ1-2, with D possibly TRBD1 on 5 matching bases. The V and J ends lost 4 bases and 8 bases respectively, with 18 bases between them. Germline V CDR1 and CDR2: SGHRS, YFSETQ. The CDR3 is 14 amino acids. DNA for the CDR3: TGCGCCAGCAGCCCCGGGAGGGGACGGCTCGGCTACACCTTC. Translation: CASSPGRGRLGYTF.

The chain links TRBV7-2 to TRBJ1-5; TRBD1 is a possible D gene (5 bases). Germline V CDR1 and CDR2: SGHTA, FQGNSA. This CDR3 has 14 amino acids. V was clipped by 5 bases and J by 2 bases, with 10 bases between them. The CDR3 loop reads CASSGTGRNQPQHF. Written as DNA, the CDR3 is TGTGCCAGCAGCGGAACAGGTCGCAATCAGCCCCAGCATTTT. The full variable domain, in which reference TRBV7-2 and TRBJ1-5 provide the parts outside the CDR3, is GAGVSQSPSNKVTEKGKDVELRCDPISGHTALYWYRQSLGQGLEFLIYFQGNSAPDKSGLPSDRFSAERTGGSVSTLTIQRTQQEDSAVYLCASSGTGRNQPQHFGDGTRLSIL.

This chain uses TRBV19 with TRBJ1-6; TRBD1 matches at 9 bases. The length of the CDR3 is 13 residues. Germline assignment: CDR1 LNHDA and CDR2 SQIVND (reference sequence). The V segment lost 6 bases and the J segment 11 bases; nucleotides outside the gene matches: 5. The CDR3 coding sequence is TGTGCCAGTAGACAGGGGGCCGCGGCACCCCTCCACTTT. Its protein product is CASRQGAAAPLHF.

This chain joins TRBV4-2 and TRBJ2-2, with D perhaps matching TRBD2 (7 bases). Looked up from germline, CDR1 is LGHNA and CDR2 is YNFKEQ. V gave up 4 bases and J gave up 2 bases, with 23 bases separating them. The CDR3 is 19 residues long. CDR3 sequence reads: CASSRSGAAWGGNTGELFF. Here the CDR3 DNA reads TGTGCCAGCAGCCGGAGTGGGGCCGCTTGGGGGGGCAACACCGGGGAGCTGTTTTTT.

This clone was observed a few times. The CDR3 reads CASVNDRERGNTIYF. The CDR3 DNA sequence: TGCGCCAGCGTAAATGACAGGGAAAGAGGAAACACCATATATTTT. The chain links TRBV10-2 to TRBJ1-3; TRBD1 matches at 7 bases. The germline V gene encodes CDR1 WSHSY and CDR2 SAAADI. This CDR3 comprises 15 residues. J gave up 4 bases and V 8 bases, and 11 bases lay outside the gene matches.

The rearrangement joins TRBV5-1 to TRBJ2-7; 7 nucleotides line up with TRBD1. This CDR3 is built from 17 residues. The V gene end was trimmed by 2 bases and the J gene end by 1 base; junction bases not matched to a gene: 12. Germline values: CDR1 SGHRS, CDR2 YFSETQ. For the CDR3, the DNA is TGCGCCAGCAGCTTAGGCGGCACAGGGGTGGGTTCCTACGAGCAGTACTTC. The encoded protein is CASSLGGTGVGSYEQYF.

V gene TRBV27 combines with J gene TRBJ1-6; 9 bases are a match to TRBD1. V was pared by 6 bases and J by 9 bases, with 9 bases of the junction left unmatched. Germline V CDR1 and CDR2: MNHEY, SMNVEV (reference sequence). The CDR3 is 15 amino acids. The DNA of the CDR3 is TGTGCCAGCAGGGAACAGGGGGCATTAAGTTCACCCCTCCACTTT. As protein: CASREQGALSSPLHF.

V usage is TRBV21-1 and J usage is TRBJ1-6; the D call of TRBD1 is as the table states it, not checked on the DNA. TRBV21-1 is tagged as a pseudogene. The CDR3 sequence is 16 residues long. Written as DNA, the CDR3 is TGTGCCAGCAGCAAAGACAGAAGCTCCTATAATTCACCCCTCCACTTT. Translating it yields CASSKDRSSYNSPLHF.

The chain links TRBV5-5 to TRBJ2-2, with TRBD1 matching 7 bases. J was trimmed by 8 bases and V by 2 bases; bases with no gene match: 9. This CDR3 has 15 residues. Looked up from germline, CDR1 is SGHKS and CDR2 is YYEKEE (reference sequence). CDR3 in DNA: TGTGCCAGCAGCTTTTGGTACAGGGGCCCAGGGGAGCTGTTTTTT. It encodes CASSFWYRGPGELFF.

J is TRBJ2-7 and V is TRBV18; the match to TRBD2 covers 8 bases. Trimming at V came to 2 bases and at J to 1 base, leaving 13 bases not matched to a gene. This CDR3 has 18 amino acids. In germline, CDR1 is KGHSH, CDR2 LQKENI. As DNA, the CDR3 is TGTGCCAGCTCACCAGATGCCCAGCGGGGGACCCAATCCTACGAGCAGTACTTC. Translated: CASSPDAQRGTQSYEQYF.

J is TRBJ1-1 and V is TRBV13; possible D gene TRBD1, 5 bases. The CDR3 is made up of 17 amino acids. Germline V gene data show CDR1 as PRHDT and CDR2 as FYEKMQ (reference sequence). V was cut by 5 bases and J by 0 bases, with 19 bases left in between. CDR3 sequence: CASSPRTSPVMNTEAFF. In nucleotides, the CDR3 is TGTGCCAGCAGCCCGCGGACATCGCCCGTCATGAACACTGAAGCTTTCTTT.

This rearrangement joins TRBV7-9 to TRBJ1-2; possible D gene TRBD1, 6 bases. From germline, CDR1 is SEHNR and CDR2 FQNEAQ (reference sequence). V dropped 1 base and J dropped 3 bases, with 9 bases sitting between them. The CDR3 is 14 amino acids. The CDR3 region has the DNA TGTGCCAGCAGCTTAGTGGGACACTACTATGGCTACACCTTC. It is translated as CASSLVGHYYGYTF.

V gene TRBV5-6 combines with J gene TRBJ2-5; tentatively, D is TRBD2 (7 bases). The V end lost 3 bases, the J end lost 3 bases, and 12 bases lay between the germline ends. Germline CDR1 and CDR2: SGHDT and YYEEEE. This CDR3 has 14 residues. The CDR3 nucleotides are TGTGCCAGCAGCTCAAGGGGGGGGGAAGAGACCCAGTACTTC. Encoded protein: CASSSRGGEETQYF.

The V and J genes are TRBV9 and TRBJ2-5, with 9 nucleotides matching TRBD1. Germline V gives CDR1 SGDLS, CDR2 YYNGEE. The CDR3 runs to 14 residues. V gave up 3 bases and J gave up 5 bases; unmatched junction bases: 5. The CDR3 here is CASSGGQGGETQYF. CDR3 in DNA: TGTGCCAGCAGCGGGGGACAGGGCGGCGAGACCCAGTACTTC.

This sequence joins TRBV4-1 and TRBJ2-1; TRBD1 matches at 8 bases. The length of the CDR3 is 18 residues. CDR1 and CDR2 (germline): MGHRA, YSYEKL. Trimming removed 4 bases from V and 6 bases from J; junction bases left unmatched: 17. Here the CDR3 DNA reads TGCGCCAGCAGCCCCAACTCACCCCGACAGGGGTTTTCCAATGAGCAGTTCTTC. Translation: CASSPNSPRQGFSNEQFF.

This chain joins TRBV4-1 and TRBJ2-1; TRBD2 is a possible D gene (6 bases). The length of the CDR3 is 22 residues. The V gene's germline CDR1 is MGHRA and CDR2 YSYEKL. Trimming stripped 5 bases from V and 8 bases from J, with 40 bases between. This CDR3 reads CASSDTAQVLSDIGLIFDEQFF. The CDR3 DNA reads TGCGCCAGCAGCGATACAGCTCAAGTTCTTTCGGATATCGGACTAATCTTTGATGAGCAGTTCTTC.